The clone carrying this TCR beta chain has only a few counts. Study processing details: The assay estimated nucleated cells by amplifying reference gene primers. Assay used: immunoSEQ multiplex PCR; TCRdb lists only in-frame clones, some missing. The DNA was the basis for D and trimming; V, J and clone size are from that table. In the table there are around 300,000 clones, 83% of which are singletons. The data derive from a study of blood T cell repertoires in COVID-19. Study overall: Samples representing acute and convalescent COVID-19 were sourced from the United States, Italy and Spain. In each case, the material was cDNA or gDNA derived from T cells, B-cell-depleted T cells, or PBMCs.

CDR1 SNHLY and CDR2 FYNNEI come from the germline V gene. J lost 0 bases, V lost 6 bases, and 8 bases had no gene match. The CDR3 runs 17 residues. Sequencing was done on a sample of peripheral blood. This receptor was taken from a woman in her 50s who had recovered from COVID-19. The V and J genes are TRBV2 and TRBJ2-4, with 10 bases that match TRBD2. CDR3 loop: CASRGTSVALAKNIQYF. The CDR3 DNA sequence: TGTGCCAGCAGAGGGACTAGCGTTGCACTAGCCAAAAACATTCAGTACTTC.